The entry below gives a single T cell receptor (beta chain) sequence along with its context. Cells designated naive CD8 were CD45RO-negative and were positively selected for CCR7, with terminally differentiated effector memory CD45RA+ cells excluded. Per germline, CDR1 LNHDA and CDR2 SQIVND (reference sequence). With 8 bases clipped from V and 1 base from J, the junction kept 6 bases outside the gene matches. The CDR3 is 15 amino acids. An approximately 200 ng quantity of DNA, tens of thousands of T cell genomes, went into the sorted-subset replicate PCRs. Clones were read by immunoSEQ multiplex PCR, and TCRdb kept only the in-frame ones, dropping some. This repertoire shows roughly 590,000 clones, nearly 97% found once; its top ten account for 0.11%. The data belong to a study of shared clonotypes between healthy human individuals.

Sample: naive CD8+ T cells sorted from blood. The origin of this receptor is a woman younger than 45 in good health. V is TRBV19 and J is TRBJ1-5; 9 bases align to TRBD1. The CDR3 sequence: CASQPGTGSNQPQHF. The DNA of the CDR3 is TGTGCCAGTCAACCCGGGACAGGGAGCAATCAGCCCCAGCATTTT.